The rows below give T cell receptor beta chains drawn from one sample of a study of post-analysis software for immune sequencing data. Via MiXCR, TCRdb re-called the PCR reads, giving one row per CDR3 protein. The sample contains about 540,000 distinct CDR3 sequences, roughly 34% of which appear only once. Sequencing was done on a sample of blood. All receptors come from a girl aged 2-17 years with multiple sclerosis. Both conserved end residues are part of each CDR3. D genes are given only for firm matches. Part of the rows lack a size; the others show once, few, many or a class for expanded clones.

clone size: few
V gene: TRBV28
D gene: NA
CDR3 length: 13
J gene: TRBJ2-1
CDR3 DNA: TGTGCCACCCTGGGGGGCGGGGGCTATGAGCAGTTCTTC
CDR3 protein: CATLGGGGYEQFF

clone size: few
V gene: TRBV29-1
D gene: TRBD2
CDR3 length: 14
J gene: TRBJ2-5
CDR3 DNA: TGCAGCGTTGACGACGGGGGGGCCCAGAATGAGCAGTACTTC
CDR3 protein: CSVDDGGAQNEQYF

clone size: few
V gene: TRBV20-1
D gene: NA
CDR3 length: 12
J gene: TRBJ1-4
CDR3 DNA: TGCAGTGCTGTTGCAGGAGTCGAAAAACTGTTTTTT
CDR3 protein: CSAVAGVEKLFF

clone size: NA
V gene: TRBV14
D gene: NA
CDR3 length: 14
J gene: TRBJ2-6
CDR3 DNA: TGTGCCAGCAGCCAAGAAGCTGGGGCCAACGCCCTGACTTTC
CDR3 protein: CASSQEAGANALTF

clone size: NA
V gene: TRBV29-1
D gene: TRBD1
CDR3 length: 15
J gene: TRBJ1-1
CDR3 DNA: TGCAGCGTTGGTCGTGGACAGGGAATGAACACTGAAGCTTTCTTT
CDR3 protein: CSVGRGQGMNTEAFF

clone size: once
V gene: TRBV9
D gene: TRBD1
CDR3 length: 15
J gene: TRBJ1-1
CDR3 DNA: TGTGCCAGCAGCGTAGTGGCAGGGGGAAACACTGAAGCTTTCTTT
CDR3 protein: CASSVVAGGNTEAFF

clone size: few
V gene: TRBV5-1
D gene: NA
CDR3 length: 14
J gene: TRBJ2-5
CDR3 DNA: TGCGCCAGCAGCCCAAAGGCGGTTAGCCCGGAGCAGTACTTC
CDR3 protein: CASSPKAVSPEQYF

clone size: few
V gene: TRBV24-1
D gene: NA
CDR3 length: 11
J gene: TRBJ2-1
CDR3 DNA: TGTGCCACCAGTGATAGCAATGAGCAGTTCTTC
CDR3 protein: CATSDSNEQFF

clone size: few
V gene: TRBV7-8
D gene: NA
CDR3 length: 14
J gene: TRBJ1-4
CDR3 DNA: TGTGCCAGCAGCTTAAGGGAGAACAGTGAAAAACTGTTTTTT
CDR3 protein: CASSLRENSEKLFF

clone size: NA
V gene: TRBV20-1
D gene: NA
CDR3 length: 14
J gene: TRBJ2-7
CDR3 DNA: TGCAGTGCTAGAGAGATTCGGGACCTCTACGAGCAGTACTTC
CDR3 protein: CSAREIRDLYEQYF

clone size: NA
V gene: TRBV13
D gene: NA
CDR3 length: 13
J gene: TRBJ1-1
CDR3 DNA: TGTGCCAGCAGCTTAGTACAAGGAGAGAGAGCTTTCTTT
CDR3 protein: CASSLVQGERAFF

clone size: NA
V gene: TRBV5-1
D gene: NA
CDR3 length: 14
J gene: TRBJ2-2
CDR3 DNA: TGCGCCAGCAGCGAAAGATCGAACACCGGGGAGCTGTTTTTT
CDR3 protein: CASSERSNTGELFF

clone size: NA
V gene: TRBV3-1
D gene: NA
CDR3 length: 16
J gene: TRBJ1-2
CDR3 DNA: TGTGCCAGCAGCCAAGATGGCGTAGGGATCAGGAATGGCTACACCTTC
CDR3 protein: CASSQDGVGIRNGYTF

clone size: few
V gene: TRBV20-1
D gene: TRBD2
CDR3 length: 15
J gene: TRBJ2-5
CDR3 DNA: TGCAGTGCTAGAGGTCCACTAGCGGGTCAAGAGACCCAGTACTTC
CDR3 protein: CSARGPLAGQETQYF

clone size: few
V gene: TRBV25-1
D gene: NA
CDR3 length: 16
J gene: TRBJ1-6
CDR3 DNA: TGTGCCAGCAGTGAATCGCAGAGAGGGGTCAATTCACCCCTCCACTTT
CDR3 protein: CASSESQRGVNSPLHF

clone size: NA
V gene: TRBV9
D gene: TRBD2
CDR3 length: 17
J gene: TRBJ2-1
CDR3 DNA: TGTGCCAGCAGCGTAGTTAGCGGGGGGGGATCCTACAATGAGCAGTTCTTC
CDR3 protein: CASSVVSGGGSYNEQFF

clone size: NA
V gene: TRBV28
D gene: NA
CDR3 length: 13
J gene: TRBJ2-1
CDR3 DNA: TGTGCCAGCAGTTTATCAAGGGGGAATGAGCAGTTCTTC
CDR3 protein: CASSLSRGNEQFF

clone size: few
V gene: TRBV6-6
D gene: TRBD1
CDR3 length: 13
J gene: TRBJ1-4
CDR3 DNA: TGTGCCACCAAGGACAGGGTGGGAGAAAAACTGTTTTTT
CDR3 protein: CATKDRVGEKLFF

clone size: NA
V gene: TRBV29-1
D gene: NA
CDR3 length: 12
J gene: TRBJ2-3
CDR3 DNA: TGCAGCGTTGGTATAAGGACAGATACGCAGTATTTT
CDR3 protein: CSVGIRTDTQYF

clone size: NA
V gene: TRBV12-3/TRBV12-4
D gene: NA
CDR3 length: 15
J gene: TRBJ1-6
CDR3 DNA: TGTGTCAGCAGTTTTCGGGGGCCGGTGAATTCACCCCTCCACTTT
CDR3 protein: CVSSFRGPVNSPLHF

clone size: once
V gene: TRBV7-2
D gene: TRBD1
CDR3 length: 15
J gene: TRBJ2-2
CDR3 DNA: TGTGCCAGCAGCGCCCGACAGGGGGACGCCGGGGAGCTGTTTTTT
CDR3 protein: CASSARQGDAGELFF

clone size: NA
V gene: TRBV3-1
D gene: TRBD1
CDR3 length: 16
J gene: TRBJ2-3
CDR3 DNA: TGTGCCAGCAGCCAAGTAGGGGGACAGCGGACAGATACGCAGTATTTT
CDR3 protein: CASSQVGGQRTDTQYF

clone size: NA
V gene: TRBV18
D gene: NA
CDR3 length: 16
J gene: TRBJ1-2
CDR3 DNA: TGTGCCAGCTCACCGGACCCAAGTCCACTAAACTATGGCTACACCTTC
CDR3 protein: CASSPDPSPLNYGYTF

clone size: NA
V gene: TRBV20-1
D gene: NA
CDR3 length: 14
J gene: TRBJ1-1
CDR3 DNA: TGCAGTGCTAGATTCAAATGGGGGAACACTGAAGCTTTCTTT
CDR3 protein: CSARFKWGNTEAFF

clone size: NA
V gene: TRBV12-3/TRBV12-4
D gene: TRBD2
CDR3 length: 15
J gene: TRBJ2-3
CDR3 DNA: TGTGCCAGCAGTCCCCTAGCGGGGCACACAGATACGCAGTATTTT
CDR3 protein: CASSPLAGHTDTQYF

clone size: NA
V gene: TRBV20-1
D gene: NA
CDR3 length: 13
J gene: TRBJ1-2
CDR3 DNA: TGCAGTGCTAGCCGGGAGGGGAACGATGGCTACACCTTC
CDR3 protein: CSASREGNDGYTF

clone size: many
V gene: TRBV10-3
D gene: TRBD1
CDR3 length: 15
J gene: TRBJ2-1
CDR3 DNA: TGTGCCATCAGGGCCGGGACAGGGGGCATGGATGAGCAGTTCTTC
CDR3 protein: CAIRAGTGGMDEQFF

clone size: few
V gene: TRBV9
D gene: TRBD2
CDR3 length: 15
J gene: TRBJ2-7
CDR3 DNA: TGTGCCAGCAGCGCCGGGACTAGCCCATCCTACGAGCAGTACTTC
CDR3 protein: CASSAGTSPSYEQYF

clone size: NA
V gene: TRBV12-3/TRBV12-4
D gene: NA
CDR3 length: 13
J gene: TRBJ2-2
CDR3 DNA: TGTGCCAGCAGTCACAGGAACACCGGGGAGCTGTTTTTT
CDR3 protein: CASSHRNTGELFF

clone size: few
V gene: TRBV7-9
D gene: TRBD2
CDR3 length: 14
J gene: TRBJ2-5
CDR3 DNA: TGTGCCAGCAGTAAAGCGGGGGATGGAGAGACCCAGTACTTC
CDR3 protein: CASSKAGDGETQYF

clone size: NA
V gene: TRBV20-1
D gene: NA
CDR3 length: 16
J gene: TRBJ1-5
CDR3 DNA: TGCAGTGCTAGTTACGTATGGGAGGATAGCAATCAGCCCCAGCATTTT
CDR3 protein: CSASYVWEDSNQPQHF

clone size: few
V gene: TRBV7-8
D gene: TRBD2
CDR3 length: 16
J gene: TRBJ2-5
CDR3 DNA: TGTGCCAGCAGCTCTTTGACTAGCGGGGGACAGGAGACCCAGTACTTC
CDR3 protein: CASSSLTSGGQETQYF

clone size: few
V gene: TRBV7-9
D gene: NA
CDR3 length: 13
J gene: TRBJ2-5
CDR3 DNA: TGTGCCAGCAGCCCTCCGACTTCCCGGGAGCAGTACTTC
CDR3 protein: CASSPPTSREQYF

clone size: NA
V gene: TRBV27
D gene: TRBD2
CDR3 length: 16
J gene: TRBJ2-6
CDR3 DNA: TGTGCCAGCAGTTCGGCGGGAGTCTCTGGGGCCAACGTCCTGACTTTC
CDR3 protein: CASSSAGVSGANVLTF

clone size: NA
V gene: TRBV20-1
D gene: TRBD1
CDR3 length: 12
J gene: TRBJ2-1
CDR3 DNA: TGCAGTGGGGACAGGGATTACAATGAGCAGTTCTTC
CDR3 protein: CSGDRDYNEQFF

clone size: NA
V gene: TRBV29-1
D gene: TRBD1
CDR3 length: 13
J gene: TRBJ1-1
CDR3 DNA: TGCAGCGCCATCAGGACAGGGAACACTGAAGCTTTCTTT
CDR3 protein: CSAIRTGNTEAFF

clone size: few
V gene: TRBV12-3/TRBV12-4
D gene: NA
CDR3 length: 14
J gene: TRBJ2-7
CDR3 DNA: TGTGCCAGCAGATTAGAGGCAGGAGTTTACGAGCAGTACTTC
CDR3 protein: CASRLEAGVYEQYF

clone size: NA
V gene: TRBV11-2
D gene: NA
CDR3 length: 13
J gene: TRBJ1-2
CDR3 DNA: TGTGCCAGCAGCTCCCAGCGCGGGGCTGGCTACACCTTC
CDR3 protein: CASSSQRGAGYTF

clone size: NA
V gene: TRBV13
D gene: NA
CDR3 length: 17
J gene: TRBJ2-7
CDR3 DNA: TGTGCCAGCAGCTTAGGCCCGGGGAATTGGAGGCTCCACGAGCAGTACTTC
CDR3 protein: CASSLGPGNWRLHEQYF

clone size: NA
V gene: TRBV24-1
D gene: NA
CDR3 length: 13
J gene: TRBJ1-1
CDR3 DNA: TGTGCCACCAGTGATTTTAGTGGGACTCGGGCTTTCTTT
CDR3 protein: CATSDFSGTRAFF